Sequencing of this T cell receptor (beta chain) was carried out in a study of blood T cells in healthy people across ages. Study outcomes and limitations: Among T cells, TCR beta diversity per million cells dropped roughly linearly as age rose.

Next came a second PCR, run for about 6 to 12 cycles, which used a sample-barcoded 5' primer along with a J-beta primer mix. Using its own MiXCR run on the 5' RACE reads, TCRdb lists one record per CDR3 protein. The profile shows more than 650,000 distinct CDR3 sequences, about a fifth of them singletons. Details on this clonotype: Its antigen remains unidentified.

Material: blood. This TCR was sampled from a man aged 70 or older in good health.

For the CDR3, the DNA is TGCGCCAGCAGCCAAGATACGGGGCTCGTCTATGGCTACACCTTC. Translated, it gives CASSQDTGLVYGYTF. V usage is TRBV4-1 and J usage is TRBJ1-2; D is perhaps TRBD1 (5 bases). With 0 bases removed from V and 4 bases from J, the gap between germline ends came to 12 bases. In germline, CDR1 is MGHRA, CDR2 YSYEKL. The CDR3 is 15 residues long.